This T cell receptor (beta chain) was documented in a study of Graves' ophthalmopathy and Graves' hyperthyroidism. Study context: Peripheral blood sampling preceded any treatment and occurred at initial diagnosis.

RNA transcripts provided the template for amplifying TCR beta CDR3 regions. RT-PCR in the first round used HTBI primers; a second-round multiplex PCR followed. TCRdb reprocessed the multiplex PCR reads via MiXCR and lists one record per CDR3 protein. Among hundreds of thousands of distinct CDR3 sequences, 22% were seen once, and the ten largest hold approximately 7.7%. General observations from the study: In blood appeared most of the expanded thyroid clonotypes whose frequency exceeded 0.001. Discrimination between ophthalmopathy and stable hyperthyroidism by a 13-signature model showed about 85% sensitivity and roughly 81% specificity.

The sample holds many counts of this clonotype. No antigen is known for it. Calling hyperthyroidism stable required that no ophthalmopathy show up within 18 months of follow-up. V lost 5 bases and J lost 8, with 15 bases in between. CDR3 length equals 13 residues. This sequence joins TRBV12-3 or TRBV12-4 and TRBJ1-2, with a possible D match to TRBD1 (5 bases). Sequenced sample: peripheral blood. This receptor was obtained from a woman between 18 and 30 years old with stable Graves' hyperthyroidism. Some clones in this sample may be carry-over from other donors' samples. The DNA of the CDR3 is TGTGCCAGCAGTGGGGCCGCAAACGGGGGCTACACCTTC. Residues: CASSGAANGGYTF.